These 20 T cell receptor beta chains came from one sample sequenced in a study of T cells in Graves' hyperthyroidism and ophthalmopathy. RNA transcripts yielded amplified TCR beta CDR3 regions. HTBI primers were employed in a first-round RT-PCR of the TCR CDR3. In TCRdb, the multiplex PCR reads were re-called with MiXCR into one record per CDR3 protein. This repertoire shows 250,000 to 300,000 distinct CDR3 sequences, roughly 15% found once; its top ten account for 7% to 8.5%. Sequencing used blood. The source is a woman in her twenties or thirties with Graves' hyperthyroidism that later progressed to Graves' ophthalmopathy.

This clonotype was detected a few times. The chain joins TRBV29-1 to TRBJ2-4; 9 bases agree with TRBD1. The V gene's germline CDR1 is SQVTM and CDR2 ANQGSEA. Trimming at V came to 6 bases and at J to 8 bases, leaving 17 bases not matched to a gene. CDR3 length: 16 amino acids. In nucleotides, the CDR3 is TGCAGCGTCCCCGACCCCCACACAGGGGGCAGAGACATTCAGTACTTC. Translating it yields CSVPDPHTGGRDIQYF.

This clonotype was recorded once. This sequence may be a read error, since a much larger clone differs from it by one base. The chain recombines TRBV9 with TRBJ1-6; no clear D. The CDR3 runs 13 residues. With 4 bases removed from V and 9 bases from J, the gap between germline ends came to 11 bases. Germline CDR1 SGDLS, CDR2 YYNGEE. CDR3 sequence (DNA): TGTGCCAGCAGCCCACGGACGGGTTCACCCCTCCACTTT. This encodes CASSPRTGSPLHF.

Many counts were recorded for this clonotype. V usage is TRBV7-9 and J usage is TRBJ1-2; D is undetermined. There are 15 residues in the CDR3. The V and J ends lost 6 bases and 4 bases respectively, with 18 bases between them. Germline values: CDR1 SEHNR, CDR2 FQNEAQ (reference sequence). The CDR3 reads CASSPDSLAGYGYTF. The DNA of the CDR3 is TGTGCCAGCAGTCCGGACTCTCTAGCGGGCTATGGCTACACCTTC.

In this sample, this clonotype turned up many times. The rearrangement uses TRBV5-1 and TRBJ2-7; D unclear. The V end was cut by 2 bases, the J end by 2 bases, with 14 bases between. The V gene's germline CDR1 is SGHRS and CDR2 YFSETQ. The CDR3 is 15 residues long. The chain's CDR3 is CASSFSYNPTYEQYF. The CDR3 bases are TGCGCCAGCAGCTTTTCGTACAATCCAACCTACGAGCAGTACTTC. Looking up the rest from reference TRBV5-1 and TRBJ2-7 gives the full variable domain: KAGVTQTPRYLIKTRGQQVTLSCSPISGHRSVSWYQQTPGQGLQFLFEYFSETQRNKGNFPGRFSGRQFSNSRSEMNVSTLELGDSALYLCASSFSYNPTYEQYFGPGTRLTVT.

V is TRBV18 and J is TRBJ2-6, with D tentatively TRBD1 (6 bases). CDR3 size: 19 residues. Trimming pared 3 bases from V and 0 bases from J, leaving 18 bases between. From germline, CDR1 is KGHSH and CDR2 LQKENI. CDR3 nucleotides: TGTGCCAGCTCACCCCTCAAGGGACATTTATACTCTGGGGCCAACGTCCTGACTTTC. It encodes CASSPLKGHLYSGANVLTF.

This clonotype was seen repeatedly, ten times or more. This sequence joins TRBV2 and TRBJ2-3, with no clear D. The germline V and J ends were trimmed by 4 bases and 4 bases, with 6 bases remaining between them. The germline CDR1 and CDR2 sequences are SNHLY and FYNNEI. The CDR3 sequence is 12 residues long. CDR3 nucleotide sequence: TGTGCCAGCAGTGTGGGGTCAGATACGCAGTATTTT. Its translation: CASSVGSDTQYF.

The rearrangement links TRBV14 to TRBJ2-1; 9 bases map to TRBD2. Germline V lookup: CDR1 SGHDN, CDR2 FVKESK. Trimming removed 4 bases from V and 10 bases from J; junction bases left unmatched: 11. This CDR3 has 15 amino acids. The CDR3 sequence: CASSRDSGGLGEQFF. The CDR3 nucleotides read TGTGCCAGCAGCCGAGACAGCGGGGGGTTAGGCGAGCAGTTCTTC.

The sample holds many counts of this clonotype. V gene TRBV30 combines with J gene TRBJ1-5; D is uncertain. Trimming left V 0 bases short and J 1 base short, with 7 bases between. The CDR3 loop spans 14 amino acids. Germline CDR1 GTSNPN, CDR2 SVGIG (reference sequence). The CDR3 here is CAWSVVGSNQPQHF. The CDR3 bases are TGTGCCTGGAGTGTAGTGGGCAGCAATCAGCCCCAGCATTTT. Full variable domain (remainder filled in from reference TRBV30 and TRBJ1-5): SQTIHQWPATLVQPVGSPLSLECTVEGTSNPNLYWYRQAAGRGLQLLFYSVGIGQISSEVPQNLSASRPQDRQFILSSKKLLLSDSGFYLCAWSVVGSNQPQHFGDGTRLSIL.

This clonotype was observed many times. This chain uses TRBV28 with TRBJ2-5; possible D gene TRBD2, 5 bases. CDR3 length: 16 residues. The germline V and J ends were trimmed by 5 bases and 4 bases, with 20 bases remaining between them. Germline CDR1 and CDR2: MDHEN and SYDVKM. CDR3 region: CASSRFPGNARETQYF. In DNA form, the CDR3 reads TGTGCCAGCAGTCGATTTCCGGGAAACGCTAGAGAGACCCAGTACTTC.

This clonotype was seen only a few times. The V call is TRBV9, the J call TRBJ1-3, with 7 bases that match TRBD1. V lost 0 bases to trimming and J lost 4 bases; unmatched junction nucleotides: 1. From germline, CDR1 is SGDLS and CDR2 YYNGEE. This CDR3 has 14 amino acids. As DNA, the CDR3 is TGTGCCAGCAGCGTAGAGGGGGCGGGAAACACCATATATTTT. Translating gives CASSVEGAGNTIYF.

This clonotype was detected ten times or more. The chain is built from TRBV18 and TRBJ2-1; TRBD2 agrees at 7 bases. This CDR3 contains 14 residues. V shed 3 bases, J shed 5 bases, and the junction held 4 bases outside the gene matches. Germline lookup yields CDR1 KGHSH and CDR2 LQKENI. CDR3 nucleotide sequence: TGTGCCAGCTCACCGGGAGGGCGCCACAATGAGCAGTTCTTC. Protein: CASSPGGRHNEQFF.

V usage is TRBV7-3 and J usage is TRBJ2-4; no clear D. V lost 1 base and J 6 bases, leaving 10 bases between the germline ends. The germline gives CDR1 SGHTA, CDR2 FQGTGA. The length of the CDR3 is 14 residues. The CDR3 is CASSLSTDLNIQYF. DNA for the CDR3: TGTGCCAGCAGCTTAAGTACGGACCTAAACATTCAGTACTTC.

This clonotype was seen at least ten times. The rearrangement links TRBV12-3 or TRBV12-4 to TRBJ1-1; weak D call: TRBD1 (5 bases). The CDR3 is made up of 15 amino acids. The V end lost 8 bases, the J end lost 4 bases, and 20 bases lay between the germline ends. The CDR3 loop reads CASPPDGRVGTEAFF. The CDR3 region has the DNA TGTGCCAGCCCCCCAGACGGCAGGGTGGGCACTGAAGCTTTCTTT.

This clonotype was detected ten times or more. The rearrangement joins TRBV5-5 to TRBJ2-7; either TRBD1 or TRBD2 may supply D (5 bases each). The CDR3 consists of 14 residues. V was cut by 3 bases and J by 7 bases, with 17 bases left in between. Germline loops: CDR1 SGHKS, CDR2 YYEKEE (reference sequence). The DNA for the CDR3 is TGTGCCAGCAGCTCATCGGGACGTCGAGGAGAGCAGTACTTC. Translated: CASSSSGRRGEQYF.

V is TRBV10-3 and J is TRBJ2-7; TRBD2 aligns across 10 bases. V lost 0 bases and J lost 2; bases outside the gene matches: 4. The CDR3 consists of 16 residues. The germline CDR1 and CDR2 sequences are ENHRY and SYGVKD. The CDR3 nucleotides read TGTGCCATCAGTGAGTCGGGACTAGCGAGGACCTACGAGCAGTACTTC. Residues: CAISESGLARTYEQYF.

The J gene is TRBJ1-2, the V gene TRBV9; a possible D gene is TRBD1 (5 bases). The CDR3 is 13 residues long. V was shortened by 3 bases and J by 2 bases, with 8 bases between the two germline ends. The V gene's germline CDR1 is SGDLS and CDR2 YYNGEE. The CDR3 DNA reads TGTGCCAGCAGCGACAGGACGAACTATGGCTACACCTTC. As protein: CASSDRTNYGYTF.

The genes are TRBV25-1 and TRBJ2-4; 8 nucleotides match TRBD2. CDR3 length: 16 residues. J was trimmed by 2 bases and V by 3 bases; bases with no gene match: 6. Germline values: CDR1 MGHDK, CDR2 SYGVNS. The CDR3 here is CASSDGASGSKNIQYF. The CDR3 nucleotides read TGTGCCAGCAGTGATGGGGCTAGCGGGTCCAAAAACATTCAGTACTTC.

This clonotype appeared a few times. A single base separates this from a much larger clone, so it may be a read error. Here the CDR3 omits its conserved ending phenylalanine or tryptophan, so a read error is the likely source. The chain recombines TRBV2 with TRBJ2-1, with TRBD1 identical over 10 bases. CDR1 SNHLY and CDR2 FYNNEI come from the germline V gene. V lost 6 bases to trimming and J lost 6 bases; unmatched junction nucleotides: 8. This CDR3 comprises 15 residues. For the CDR3, the DNA is TGTGCCAGCAGAGATTTAAGGGACAGGGGCAATGAGCAGTTCCTC. This codes for CASRDLRDRGNEQFL.

This clonotype was counted at least ten times. The chain couples TRBV15 to TRBJ1-4; tentative D call: TRBD1 (5 bases). This CDR3 is 15 amino acids long. The V end was cut by 0 bases, the J end by 7 bases, with 12 bases between. Per the germline V gene, CDR1 is LNHNV and CDR2 is YYDKDF (reference sequence). Written as DNA, the CDR3 is TGTGCCACCAGCAGAGATCTGGGGGAGGCTGAAAAACTGTTTTTT. It specifies CATSRDLGEAEKLFF.

As regards this clonotype: This could be a read error, since a much larger clone is one nucleotide away. The gene calls are TRBV29-1 and TRBJ2-1; TRBD2 agrees at 11 bases. The CDR3 sequence is 12 residues long. Germline V CDR1 and CDR2: SQVTM, ANQGSEA. V shed 4 bases and J 9 bases; nucleotides not matched to a gene: 2. The CDR3 loop reads CSVALAGGEQFF. In DNA form, the CDR3 reads TGCAGCGTTGCTCTAGCGGGAGGTGAGCAGTTCTTC.